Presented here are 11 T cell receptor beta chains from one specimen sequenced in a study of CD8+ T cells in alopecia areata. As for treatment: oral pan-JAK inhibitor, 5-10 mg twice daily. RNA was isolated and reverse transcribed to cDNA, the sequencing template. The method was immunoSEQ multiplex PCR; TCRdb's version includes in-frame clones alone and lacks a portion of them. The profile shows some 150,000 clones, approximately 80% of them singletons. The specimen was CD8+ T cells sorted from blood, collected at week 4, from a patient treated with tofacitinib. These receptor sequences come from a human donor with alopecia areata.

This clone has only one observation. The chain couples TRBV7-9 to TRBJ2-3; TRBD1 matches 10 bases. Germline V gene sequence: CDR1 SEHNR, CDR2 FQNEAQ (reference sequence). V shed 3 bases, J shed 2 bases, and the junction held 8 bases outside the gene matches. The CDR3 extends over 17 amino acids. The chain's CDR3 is CASSFPGTGDFTDTQYF. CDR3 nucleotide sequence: TGTGCCAGCAGCTTCCCCGGGACAGGGGACTTCACAGATACGCAGTATTTT. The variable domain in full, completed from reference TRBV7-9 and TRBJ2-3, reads DTGVSQNPRHKITKRGQNVTFRCDPISEHNRLYWYRQTLGQGPEFLTYFQNEAQLEKSRLLSDRFSAERPKGSFSTLEIQRTEQGDSAMYLCASSFPGTGDFTDTQYFGPGTRLTVL.

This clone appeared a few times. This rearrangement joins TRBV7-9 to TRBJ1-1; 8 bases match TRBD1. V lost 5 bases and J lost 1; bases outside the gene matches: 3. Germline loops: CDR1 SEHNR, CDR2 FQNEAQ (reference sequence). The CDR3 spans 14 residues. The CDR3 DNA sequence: TGTGCCAGCAGCCTCGGACAGGGGAACACTGAAGCTTTCTTT. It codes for CASSLGQGNTEAFF.

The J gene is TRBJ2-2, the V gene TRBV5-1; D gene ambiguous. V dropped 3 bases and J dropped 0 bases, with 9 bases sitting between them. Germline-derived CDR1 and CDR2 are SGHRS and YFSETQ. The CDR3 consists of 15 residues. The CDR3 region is CASSYYPANTGELFF. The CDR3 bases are TGCGCCAGCAGCTACTATCCGGCGAACACCGGGGAGCTGTTTTTT. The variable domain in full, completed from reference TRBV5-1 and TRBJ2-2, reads KAGVTQTPRYLIKTRGQQVTLSCSPISGHRSVSWYQQTPGQGLQFLFEYFSETQRNKGNFPGRFSGRQFSNSRSEMNVSTLELGDSALYLCASSYYPANTGELFFGEGSRLTVL.

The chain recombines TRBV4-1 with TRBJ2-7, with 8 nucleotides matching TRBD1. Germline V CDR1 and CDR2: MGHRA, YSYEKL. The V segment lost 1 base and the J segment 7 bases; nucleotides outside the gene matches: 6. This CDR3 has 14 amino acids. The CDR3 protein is CASSQGQGAREQYF. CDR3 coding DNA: TGCGCCAGCAGCCAAGGTCAGGGGGCACGGGAGCAGTACTTC.

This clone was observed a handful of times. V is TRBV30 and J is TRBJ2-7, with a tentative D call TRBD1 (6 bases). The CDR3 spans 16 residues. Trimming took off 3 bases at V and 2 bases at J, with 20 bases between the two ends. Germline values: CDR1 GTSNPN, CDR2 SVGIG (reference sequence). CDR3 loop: CAWSGTGSGVPYEQYF. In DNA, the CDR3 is TGTGCCTGGAGCGGCACAGGATCAGGGGTCCCCTACGAGCAGTACTTC.

CDR3 loop: CASSREDSYSYEQYF. The CDR3 DNA reads as TGCGCCAGCAGCCGGGAGGACAGCTACTCCTACGAGCAGTACTTC. The gene calls are TRBV4-1 and TRBJ2-7; D tentatively fits TRBD1 or TRBD2 (6 bases each). Germline V lookup: CDR1 MGHRA, CDR2 YSYEKL. Trimming removed 4 bases from V and 0 bases from J, with 13 bases in between. This CDR3 spans 15 amino acids.

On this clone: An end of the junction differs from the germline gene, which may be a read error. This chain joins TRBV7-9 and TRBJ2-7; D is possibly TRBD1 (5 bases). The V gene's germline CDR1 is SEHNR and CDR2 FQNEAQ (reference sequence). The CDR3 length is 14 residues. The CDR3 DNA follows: TGTGCCAGCTGCTTGACAGAGAGCTCCTACGAGCAGTACTTC. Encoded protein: CASCLTESSYEQYF.

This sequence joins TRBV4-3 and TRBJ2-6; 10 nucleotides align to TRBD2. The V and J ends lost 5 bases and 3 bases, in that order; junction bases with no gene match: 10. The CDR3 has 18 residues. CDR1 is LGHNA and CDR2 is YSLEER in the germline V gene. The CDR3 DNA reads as TGCGCCAGCAGCTCCTTAGCGGGGGGCCCCTTTGGGGCCAACGTCCTGACTTTC. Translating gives CASSSLAGGPFGANVLTF.

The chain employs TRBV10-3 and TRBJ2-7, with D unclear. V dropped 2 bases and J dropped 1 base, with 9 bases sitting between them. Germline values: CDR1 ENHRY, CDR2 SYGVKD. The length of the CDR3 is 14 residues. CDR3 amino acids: CAISEVEKSYEQYF. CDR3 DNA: TGTGCCATCAGTGAGGTTGAGAAATCCTACGAGCAGTACTTC.

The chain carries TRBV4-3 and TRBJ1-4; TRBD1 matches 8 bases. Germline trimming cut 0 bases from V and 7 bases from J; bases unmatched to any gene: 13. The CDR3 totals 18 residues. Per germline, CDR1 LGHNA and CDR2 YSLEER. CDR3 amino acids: CASSQDSRWEGQGEKLFF. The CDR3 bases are TGCGCCAGCAGCCAAGACAGCAGGTGGGAAGGACAGGGTGAAAAACTGTTTTTT.

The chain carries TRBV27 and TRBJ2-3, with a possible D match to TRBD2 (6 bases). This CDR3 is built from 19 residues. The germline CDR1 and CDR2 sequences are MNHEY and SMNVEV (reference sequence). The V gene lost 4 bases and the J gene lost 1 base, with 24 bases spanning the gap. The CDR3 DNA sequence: TGTGCCAGCAGTTCCCAACCAGCCCTGCGGGAAGGGGGCACAGATACGCAGTATTTT. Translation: CASSSQPALREGGTDTQYF.